This T cell receptor beta chain comes out of a study of T cell responses to AZD1222 COVID-19 vaccine. Across the study: Pooling covered second doses at about 4 or about 12 weeks. Study observations and caveats: Clonal diversity was possibly underestimated; the donors were predominantly white British and more often female. Increases in Spike-specific TCR breadth and depth were seen after two AZD1222 doses. There were vaccine-associated CD4 TCRs across spike, dominant at 160-218 and 743-854.

The protocol was immunoSEQ multiplex PCR, while the TCRdb copy is restricted to in-frame clones and leaves out a portion. The sample has fewer than 150,000 clones; 93% are singletons. Regarding this clone: Its antigen is unidentified.

The junction had 4 bases not matched to a gene; V was cut back by 3 bases and J by 3 bases. Per germline, CDR1 GTSNPN and CDR2 SVGIG (reference sequence). The CDR3 has 13 residues. The receptor's source is an adult in good health. The rearrangement links TRBV30 to TRBJ2-7; 8 nucleotides agree with TRBD2. Here the sequenced sample was peripheral blood, taken on day 0 of AZD1222 vaccination. CDR3 bases: TGTGCCTGGAGCGGGAGGGCCTACTACGAGCAGTACTTC. This codes for CAWSGRAYYEQYF.